This T cell receptor beta chain was captured by sequencing in a study of cytomegalovirus exposure and HLA in healthy donors. Points from the study as a whole: Apart from CMV serostatus, no immune exposure information was available.

The PCR contained 60 Vbeta and 13 Jbeta primers. Profiled with immunoSEQ multiplex PCR; TCRdb holds only in-frame clones, not every one. The sample records some 180,000 clones, around three quarters being singletons. Turning to this clone: Its antigen is unknown.

The TCR originated in a woman younger than 45 in good health and CMV-seronegative. The sample was PBMCs.

DNA of the CDR3: TGTGCCAGTCGTCCGCCGGGACAGAAGGATGGCTACACCTTC. As protein: CASRPPGQKDGYTF. The chain has TRBV19 and TRBJ1-2, with 7 positions matching TRBD1. Germline V gene sequence: CDR1 LNHDA, CDR2 SQIVND (reference sequence). J gave up 6 bases and V 8 bases, and 12 bases lay outside the gene matches. The CDR3 extends over 14 amino acids.